This T cell receptor beta chain was identified during a study of blood T cell repertoires in COVID-19 (dated by TCRdb to 2018 to 2020). With regard to the full study: Collaborator samples came from the United States, Italy and Spain and covered acute and convalescent phases of COVID-19. The material from the prospective study consisted of cDNA or gDNA derived from T cells, B-cell-depleted T cells, or PBMCs. The sample metadata nearly always contained a de-identified subject ID, COVID-19 status, age in years and sex. The samples were drawn from the first 160 participants of the ongoing ImmuneRACE study and from under 1,500 subjects provided by 6 global collaborators. The repertoires were released in a freely available public database meant as a resource for research on the immune response to SARS-CoV-2. Where available, HLA class I and class II types were obtained from metadata supplied by the sample provider rather than from assay-based typing. The dataset comprised deeply sampled blood TCRbeta repertoires from subjects exposed to, actively infected with, or recovered from COVID-19. Summary of the overall study and its limitations: The amount of clinical and demographic metadata varied by source and participant and was provided uncurated.

TCRbeta CDR3 regions were amplified from genomic DNA using the immunoSEQ Assay, a bias-controlled multiplex PCR. Under the source paper's analysis protocol: Within the assay, amplification of reference gene primers was used to estimate how many nucleated cells each sample contained. Sequence reads were collapsed and filtered to measure the absolute abundance of every unique TCRbeta CDR3 rearrangement. For each sample, productive Simpson clonality was calculated as the square root of Simpson's diversity index across productive rearrangements. The immuneACCESS repertoire file appears here via TCRdb, limited to in-frame rearrangements. These files lack a portion of the clones; in checked studies, under half of the deficit traces to unresolved V genes, and the cause of the others is not known. Clonal size and the V and J genes are those of that table, whereas D and trimming came from the DNA. Recorded for this sample are 150,000 or so clones; 84% of them occurred a single time. Of the sample, about 8% falls within the top ten clones.

As regards this clone: Its cognate antigen has yet to be identified. Qualities for individual bases were not recorded, and no much larger clone is one base off.

V drops 0 bases and J drops 8 bases, leaving 19 bases in between. In the germline V gene (reference sequence), CDR1 corresponds to LGHDT and CDR2 to YNNKEL. The CDR3 goes from the cysteine to the phenylalanine over 16 residues. Only the CDR3 part of the read is kept: 48 bases, read in frame from the first base. Participants in the prospective study were enrolled through a virtual design, were aged roughly 18 to 90 years, and lived in approximately 24 United States geographic areas. In the prospective study, cohorts were assigned on the basis of participant-reported clinical history obtained from a screening survey and a study questionnaire. Recovered participants in ImmuneRACE Cohort 3 were defined as having two consecutive negative NP/OP PCR tests, clearance from a healthcare professional, or resolution of symptoms. Mobile phlebotomists in the prospective study collected whole blood, serum and a nasopharyngeal or oropharyngeal swab from every participant. Participants in the prospective study had the option to provide additional blood draws and questionnaires over an approximately 2-month period. Blood samples from the prospective study were shipped frozen or at room temperature prior to DNA extraction.

The clonotype comes from a woman aged 50 to 60 who had recovered from COVID-19. This receptor chain uses TRBV3-1 (or the pseudogene TRBV3-2) and TRBJ1-2; TRBD1 is a possible D gene, resting on 5 matching bases. Material: PBMCs or T cells enriched from blood (not recorded which). The CDR3 here reads CASSQDSSRAFTGYTF. The sequenced DNA is TGTGCCAGCAGCCAAGATTCGTCCAGGGCTTTCACCGGCTACACCTTC.